The 8 T cell receptor beta chains listed next were all sequenced from one sample in a study of T-cell memory formation after mild COVID-19. TCRdb reprocessed the 5' RACE reads with MiXCR, giving one entry per CDR3 protein. The table shows some 190,000 distinct CDR3 sequences, with 16% occurring only once. Sequenced sample: PBMCs or a T cell subset sorted from them (not recorded which). All receptors derive from an adult woman who had mild COVID-19 (a few samples of this study predate the infection). Cell type and time point are not known.

This clonotype appeared many times. The rearrangement links TRBV7-9 to TRBJ2-3; D is unclear. Germline V CDR1 and CDR2: SEHNR, FQNEAQ (reference sequence). Trimming removed 4 bases at V and 2 bases at J, with 4 bases between. This CDR3 is 12 amino acids long. The CDR3 here is CASSSNTDTQYF. CDR3 DNA sequence: TGTGCCAGCAGCTCCAACACAGATACGCAGTATTTT. Based on the CDR3 plus reference TRBV7-9 and TRBJ2-3, the full variable domain is DTGVSQNPRHKITKRGQNVTFRCDPISEHNRLYWYRQTLGQGPEFLTYFQNEAQLEKSRLLSDRFSAERPKGSFSTLEIQRTEQGDSAMYLCASSSNTDTQYFGPGTRLTVL.

The chain recombines TRBV7-9 with TRBJ2-3, with 13 bases fitting TRBD2. This CDR3 region has 18 residues. The V gene end was trimmed by 3 bases and the J gene end by 3 bases; junction bases not matched to a gene: 9. The germline V gene has CDR1 SEHNR and CDR2 FQNEAQ (reference sequence). The CDR3 region has the DNA TGTGCCAGCAGCTTGGCACCGGGACTAGCGGGAATGACAGATACGCAGTATTTT. Its translation is CASSLAPGLAGMTDTQYF.

This clonotype was detected only a few times. This chain uses TRBV6-5 with TRBJ1-1; weak D call: TRBD1 (5 bases). Germline CDR1 MNHEY, CDR2 SVGAGI. The V and J ends lost 7 bases and 1 base respectively, with 13 bases between them. The CDR3 is made up of 14 amino acids. The CDR3 region is CASISRAENTEAFF. The CDR3 nucleotides read TGTGCCAGCATTTCCAGGGCGGAGAACACTGAAGCTTTCTTT.

The chain employs TRBV24-1 and TRBJ2-6; D is ambiguous. The CDR3 contains 15 residues. Trimming removed 5 bases at V and 0 bases at J, with 7 bases between. Germline V lookup: CDR1 KGHDR, CDR2 SFDVKD. The CDR3 nucleotides read TGTGCCACCAGTGCGAGTGGCTCTGGGGCCAACGTCCTGACTTTC. Translation gives CATSASGSGANVLTF.

This clonotype was seen only a few times. The V call is TRBV7-9, the J call TRBJ2-6; no firm D call. V was cut by 4 bases and J by 1 base, with 8 bases left in between. CDR1 is SEHNR and CDR2 is FQNEAQ in the germline V gene (reference sequence). CDR3 length equals 15 residues. The CDR3 loop reads CASSSGWSGANVLTF. The DNA of the CDR3 is TGTGCCAGCAGCTCTGGGTGGTCTGGGGCCAACGTCCTGACTTTC.

A few counts support this clonotype. V usage is TRBV6-2 or TRBV6-3 and J usage is TRBJ2-6; perhaps TRBD1 as D (6 bases). This CDR3 is 19 amino acids long. Germline V gives CDR1 MNHEY, CDR2 SVGEGT. The ends were cut back, 8 bases at V and 4 bases at J, with 27 bases in the middle. This CDR3 reads CASFKGVKVSSTGANVLTF. In DNA form, the CDR3 reads TGTGCCAGCTTTAAGGGGGTGAAGGTATCGTCCACCGGGGCCAACGTCCTGACTTTC.

This clonotype has only a few counts. The chain carries TRBV5-6 and TRBJ2-1; 10 bases line up with TRBD2. V was pared by 4 bases and J by 7 bases, with 11 bases of the junction left unmatched. CDR3 size: 16 residues. In germline, CDR1 is SGHDT, CDR2 YYEEEE. The CDR3 nucleotides are TGTGCCAGCAGCCTTCCGACTAGCGGGCGTGAAAATGAGCAGTTCTTC. As protein: CASSLPTSGRENEQFF.

V and J are TRBV7-9 and TRBJ1-2, with D maybe TRBD1 (5 bases). Germline V CDR1 and CDR2: SEHNR, FQNEAQ (reference sequence). The CDR3 spans 14 residues. Trimming took 1 base from V and 4 from J, leaving 10 bases between them. CDR3 in amino acids: CASSLVEGRYGYTF. Written as DNA, the CDR3 is TGTGCCAGCAGCTTAGTAGAGGGGCGCTATGGCTACACCTTC.